The 26 T cell receptor beta chains below were found in one sample sequenced in a study of response to subunit inactivated influenza vaccine. From the RT-PCR reads, TCRdb called clonotypes with MiXCR, one entry per CDR3 protein. The sample yields about 520,000 distinct CDR3 sequences, under 8.5% seen once. Specimen: PBMCs from blood, collected around 25 months after vaccination. The receptor set was obtained from a man in his fifties or sixties who received an inactivated influenza vaccine.

This clonotype has a handful of counts. This sequence joins TRBV12-3 or TRBV12-4 and TRBJ2-7, with D possibly matching TRBD2 (5 bases). The CDR3 is 14 amino acids. The V and J ends lost 5 bases and 6 bases respectively, with 17 bases between them. In DNA form, the CDR3 reads TGTGCCAGCAGTAACGCTGGGAGTACCTCCGAGCAGTACTTC. Translating it yields CASSNAGSTSEQYF.

This clonotype was recorded at least ten times. This chain uses TRBV12-3 or TRBV12-4 with TRBJ2-3, with D hard to call. This CDR3 is 13 amino acids long. The germline V and J ends were trimmed by 2 bases and 2 bases, with 5 bases remaining between them. CDR3 sequence reads: CASSLLHTDTQYF. The DNA of the CDR3 is TGTGCCAGCAGTTTACTACACACAGATACGCAGTATTTT.

J is TRBJ2-1 and V is TRBV7-2; D is uncertain. V shed 1 base and J shed 8 bases, with 12 bases lying between them. Germline CDR1 is SGHTA and CDR2 is FQGNSA. CDR3 size: 14 residues. The CDR3 loop is CASSLGYVIYEQFF. DNA of the CDR3: TGTGCCAGCAGCTTAGGATATGTAATTTATGAGCAGTTCTTC.

The rearrangement joins TRBV7-9 to TRBJ2-7, with 7 bases aligning to TRBD1. Germline lookup yields CDR1 SEHNR and CDR2 FQNEAQ (reference sequence). The CDR3 covers 13 residues. J was trimmed by 5 bases and V by 5 bases; bases with no gene match: 6. In nucleotides, the CDR3 is TGTGCCAGCAGCCCACAGGGGTTCCACGAGCAGTACTTC. Translating it yields CASSPQGFHEQYF.

There are a few counts of this clonotype. The chain combines TRBV20-1 with TRBJ2-5; D is tentatively TRBD1 or TRBD2 (5 bases each). V lost 0 bases and J 4 bases, leaving 15 bases between the germline ends. The germline V gene encodes CDR1 DFQATT and CDR2 SNEGSKA (reference sequence). CDR3 length: 15 residues. For the CDR3, the DNA is TGCAGTGCTAGAGACGGGACCTCGCTGGGAGAGACCCAGTACTTC. This encodes CSARDGTSLGETQYF.

This sequence joins TRBV5-5 and TRBJ2-2, with 7 bases lining up with TRBD2. CDR3 length equals 17 residues. Unmatched junction bases numbered 12, after V lost 4 bases and J lost 3 bases. Germline V gene data show CDR1 as SGHKS and CDR2 as YYEKEE (reference sequence). CDR3 DNA: TGTGCCAGCAGCCCCGCATACGGACTAGTCTACACCGGGGAGCTGTTTTTT. Translating it yields CASSPAYGLVYTGELFF.

This clonotype was seen many times. The rearrangement uses TRBV9 and TRBJ2-1; a possible D gene is TRBD2 (6 bases). The length of the CDR3 is 13 residues. The V and J ends lost 6 bases and 6 bases respectively, with 13 bases between them. Germline loops: CDR1 SGDLS, CDR2 YYNGEE. The CDR3 nucleotides are TGTGCCAGCAACCTCGGGGGAGTCAATGAGCAGTTCTTC. It specifies CASNLGGVNEQFF.

This clonotype occurred many times. The chain couples TRBV12-3 or TRBV12-4 to TRBJ2-1, with 7 bases matching TRBD2. J was trimmed by 0 bases and V by 4 bases; bases with no gene match: 9. The CDR3 is 17 residues long. The CDR3 DNA reads TGTGCCAGCAGTTCCCGAGGTAGACTAGCCTCCTACAATGAGCAGTTCTTC. Translating it yields CASSSRGRLASYNEQFF.

At least ten counts were recorded for this clonotype. The chain employs TRBV12-3 or TRBV12-4 and TRBJ1-5; 8 bases match TRBD1. The CDR3 spans 15 residues. Trimming cost V 5 bases and J 4 bases; bases outside gene matches: 7. This CDR3 is CASSRGTGANQPQHF. The DNA for the CDR3 is TGTGCCAGCAGTCGGGGGACAGGCGCGAATCAGCCCCAGCATTTT.

This sequence joins TRBV28 and TRBJ2-5, with 14 nucleotides matching TRBD2. J gave up 5 bases and V 7 bases, and 6 bases lay outside the gene matches. The germline gives CDR1 MDHEN, CDR2 SYDVKM. The CDR3 loop spans 15 amino acids. CDR3 in amino acids: CASKGTSGSRETQYF. As DNA, the CDR3 is TGTGCCAGCAAAGGGACTAGCGGGAGTCGGGAGACCCAGTACTTC.

This clonotype was seen a few times. This sequence joins TRBV10-3 and TRBJ2-7; no firm D call. Deletions cut 2 bases from V and 5 bases from J, with 4 bases between. CDR1 and CDR2 (germline): ENHRY, SYGVKD. The CDR3 has 11 residues. The CDR3 protein is CAISEGDEQYF. The CDR3 DNA follows: TGTGCCATCAGTGAGGGGGACGAGCAGTACTTC.

This chain connects TRBV4-1 to TRBJ1-6; D is undetermined. CDR1 is MGHRA, CDR2 YSYEKL, per germline. V was cut by 0 bases and J by 0 bases, with 9 bases left in between. The CDR3 length is 17 residues. The CDR3 DNA follows: TGCGCCAGCAGCCAAGACGTCCGGAGCTCCTATAATTCACCCCTCCACTTT. Encoded protein: CASSQDVRSSYNSPLHF.

The chain couples TRBV24-1 to TRBJ2-7; the match to TRBD1 covers 10 bases. V shed 2 bases, J shed 5 bases, and the junction held 5 bases outside the gene matches. This CDR3 is built from 15 residues. CDR1 KGHDR and CDR2 SFDVKD come from the germline V gene. The DNA of the CDR3 is TGTGCCACCAGTGATTCGGGACAGGGGATCCACGAGCAGTACTTC. Encoded protein: CATSDSGQGIHEQYF.

This clonotype has just a few counts. This rearrangement joins TRBV20-1 to TRBJ2-7; maybe TRBD2 (6 bases). Germline-derived CDR1 and CDR2 are DFQATT and SNEGSKA (reference sequence). Trimming cost V 5 bases and J 2 bases, with 13 bases left between them. The CDR3 covers 13 residues. The CDR3 reads CSAEGLLPYEQYF. CDR3 DNA sequence: TGCAGTGCTGAGGGACTTCTACCCTACGAGCAGTACTTC.

The chain employs TRBV28 and TRBJ2-7; 11 positions agree with TRBD2. From germline, CDR1 is MDHEN and CDR2 SYDVKM. The ends lost 7 bases at V and 3 bases at J; junction bases unmatched: 8. The length of the CDR3 is 15 residues. The CDR3 coding sequence is TGTGCCAGCACCGTAGCGGGAGGGGATCTCTACGAGCAGTACTTC. Protein: CASTVAGGDLYEQYF.

This clonotype showed up just a few times. V usage is TRBV28 and J usage is TRBJ2-7; 9 nucleotides align to TRBD2. Germline V lookup: CDR1 MDHEN, CDR2 SYDVKM. The CDR3 covers 17 residues. J lost 2 bases, V lost 4 bases, and 12 bases had no gene match. CDR3 amino acids: CASSSIRGLAPTYEQYF. CDR3 in DNA: TGTGCCAGCAGTTCGATCCGAGGACTAGCGCCGACCTACGAGCAGTACTTC.

This clonotype was picked up many times. The rearrangement links TRBV20-1 to TRBJ2-7, with D possibly called TRBD1 or TRBD2 (5 bases each). The CDR3 covers 13 residues. The V and J ends lost 6 bases and 7 bases respectively, with 19 bases between them. Germline V lookup: CDR1 DFQATT, CDR2 SNEGSKA (reference sequence). The CDR3, as DNA: TGCAGTGCCCAATCGACAGCTAGAGGGGAGCAGTACTTC. Translation gives CSAQSTARGEQYF.

V gene TRBV6-2 or TRBV6-3 combines with J gene TRBJ2-5; tentatively, D is TRBD1 (6 bases). The V gene's germline CDR1 is MNHEY and CDR2 SVGEGT. The CDR3 sequence is 17 residues long. V was pared by 5 bases and J by 0 bases, with 19 bases between. CDR3 sequence (DNA): TGTGCCAGCAGTCTCCCAGGGGTCCGATTGTACCAAGAGACCCAGTACTTC. It encodes CASSLPGVRLYQETQYF.

The table lists this clonotype with a few counts. The rearrangement joins TRBV20-1 to TRBJ2-2; TRBD1 might be the D (6 bases). Between the trimmed V and J ends, which lost 4 bases and 4 bases, there was a span of 13 bases. CDR3 length: 14 amino acids. Germline V CDR1 and CDR2: DFQATT, SNEGSKA (reference sequence). The CDR3 DNA follows: TGCAGTGCTAATGAACAGGGAGCCACCGGGGAGCTGTTTTTT. Translation: CSANEQGATGELFF.

The chain joins TRBV7-9 to TRBJ1-6; no firm D call. CDR1 is SEHNR, CDR2 FQNEAQ, per germline (reference sequence). The V and J ends lost 1 base and 7 bases respectively, with 8 bases between them. The CDR3 consists of 14 residues. CDR3 sequence: CASSLGVTNSPLHF. CDR3 nucleotide sequence: TGTGCCAGCAGCTTAGGCGTTACCAATTCACCCCTCCACTTT.

The J gene is TRBJ2-7, the V gene TRBV24-1, with 7 bases that match TRBD1. V was pared by 4 bases and J by 0 bases, with 11 bases of the junction left unmatched. Germline-derived CDR1 and CDR2 are KGHDR and SFDVKD. The CDR3 sequence is 17 residues long. For the CDR3, the DNA is TGTGCCACCAGTGAACGACAGGGTTACCTTAGCTCCTACGAGCAGTACTTC. Translated: CATSERQGYLSSYEQYF.

This clonotype was seen many times. The chain uses TRBV12-5 and TRBJ2-1; no clear D gene. Germline-derived CDR1 and CDR2 are LGHNT and FRNRAP. V was pared by 3 bases and J by 0 bases, with 9 bases between. CDR3 length: 15 amino acids. The DNA for the CDR3 is TGTGCTAGTGGTTTAGGTGTGAGCTCCTACAATGAGCAGTTCTTC. Translating it yields CASGLGVSSYNEQFF.

This clonotype was counted many times. V and J are TRBV24-1 and TRBJ2-3; weak D call: TRBD1 (5 bases). The CDR3 sequence is 14 residues long. Germline V gives CDR1 KGHDR, CDR2 SFDVKD. With 9 bases removed from V and 1 base from J, the gap between germline ends came to 13 bases. This CDR3 reads CATSGKAGTDTQYF. The CDR3 nucleotides read TGTGCCACCTCAGGGAAGGCGGGCACAGATACGCAGTATTTT.

The table lists this clonotype with many counts. The genes are TRBV29-1 and TRBJ2-1, with unresolved D. Trimming shortened V by 4 bases and J by 6 bases, and 7 bases separated the two germline ends. This CDR3 is built from 11 residues. Looked up from germline, CDR1 is SQVTM and CDR2 is ANQGSEA. The CDR3 loop is CSVASTNEQFF. For the CDR3, the DNA is TGCAGCGTTGCTTCCACCAATGAGCAGTTCTTC.

This rearrangement joins TRBV4-3 to TRBJ2-7, with a tentative D call TRBD2 (5 bases). CDR3 length: 15 amino acids. Germline loops: CDR1 LGHNA, CDR2 YSLEER. V gave up 2 bases and J gave up 5 bases, with 16 bases separating them. CDR3 DNA sequence: TGCGCCAGCAGCCAAATGGATGGACTTTCCCACGAGCAGTACTTC. Residues: CASSQMDGLSHEQYF.

This chain uses TRBV10-2 with TRBJ2-1; 8 bases agree with TRBD2. The CDR3 covers 16 residues. Losses at the gene ends were 4 bases for V and 6 bases for J; bases not matched to a gene: 11. Germline CDR1 is WSHSY and CDR2 is SAAADI. This CDR3 reads CASSASSGKGLNEQFF. The CDR3 DNA sequence: TGCGCCAGCAGTGCAAGTAGCGGGAAAGGTCTCAATGAGCAGTTCTTC.